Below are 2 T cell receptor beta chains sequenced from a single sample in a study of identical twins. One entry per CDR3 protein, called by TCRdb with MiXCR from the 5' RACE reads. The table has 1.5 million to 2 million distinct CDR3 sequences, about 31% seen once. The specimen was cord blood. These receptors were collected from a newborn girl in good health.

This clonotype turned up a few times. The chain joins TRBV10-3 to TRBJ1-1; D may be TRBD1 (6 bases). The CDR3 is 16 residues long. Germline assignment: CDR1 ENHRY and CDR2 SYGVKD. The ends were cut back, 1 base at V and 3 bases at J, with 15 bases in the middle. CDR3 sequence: CAISELRRTDDTEAFF. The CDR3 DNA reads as TGTGCCATCAGTGAGTTACGCCGGACAGATGACACTGAAGCTTTCTTT.

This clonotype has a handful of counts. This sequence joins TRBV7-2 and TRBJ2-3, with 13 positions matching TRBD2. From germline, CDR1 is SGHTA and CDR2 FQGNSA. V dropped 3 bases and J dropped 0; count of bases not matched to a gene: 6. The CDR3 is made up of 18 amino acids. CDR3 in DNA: TGTGCCAGCAGCTTCTCGGGACTAGCGGGGCCAAGCACAGATACGCAGTATTTT. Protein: CASSFSGLAGPSTDTQYF.